This section outlines one T cell receptor beta chain sequence together with its context. Trimming at V came to 4 bases and at J to 4 bases, leaving 6 bases not matched to a gene. The V gene's germline CDR1 is MDHEN and CDR2 SYDVKM. CDR3 length: 15 amino acids. This specimen belongs to a study of CD4 T cells in relation to SARS-CoV-2 and coronaviruses. Before the COVID-19 pandemic, during about 2011-2019, CD4+ T cells were taken from unexposed donors. Sequencing used immunoSEQ multiplex PCR; TCRdb keeps in-frame clones, though not all of them. The table has approximately 70,000 clones, more than 80% seen once; the top ten hold 0.23%.

The gene calls are TRBV28 and TRBJ1-2; TRBD1 aligns across 10 bases. Sequencing input: naive CD4+ T cells from PBMCs. As to subset: naive CD4+ T cells isolated by negative enrichment. This sequence was found in a human donor in good health. This chain's CDR3 is CASSSGTGVAYGYTF. As DNA, the CDR3 is TGTGCCAGCAGTTCTGGGACAGGGGTTGCCTATGGCTACACCTTC.